The 2 T cell receptor beta chains reported below all come from one sample, sequenced in a study of control samples from healthy donors and cancer patients. Produced via immunoSEQ multiplex PCR; TCRdb's table is partial and in-frame only. The data contain about 120,000 clones, 92% of them singletons. The sample comprised blood. These receptor sequences come from a woman aged 50 to 65 in good health.

The table lists this clone with a few counts. V gene TRBV6-1 combines with J gene TRBJ1-6, with D perhaps matching TRBD1 (5 bases). Trimming removed 0 bases at V and 7 bases at J, with 10 bases between. The germline V gene has CDR1 MNHNS and CDR2 SASEGT. The CDR3 length is 15 residues. The CDR3 nucleotides are TGTGCCAGCAGTGAAGCCCTGGGGGGGAATTCACCCCTCCACTTT. It translates to CASSEALGGNSPLHF.

The chain has TRBV18 and TRBJ2-2; D not certain. The germline CDR1 and CDR2 sequences are KGHSH and LQKENI. With 6 bases removed from V and 1 base from J, the gap between germline ends came to 15 bases. This CDR3 region has 16 residues. DNA for the CDR3: TGTGCCAGCTCCCAAGGGTCGGCAGGGAACACCGGGGAGCTGTTTTTT. Protein product: CASSQGSAGNTGELFF.